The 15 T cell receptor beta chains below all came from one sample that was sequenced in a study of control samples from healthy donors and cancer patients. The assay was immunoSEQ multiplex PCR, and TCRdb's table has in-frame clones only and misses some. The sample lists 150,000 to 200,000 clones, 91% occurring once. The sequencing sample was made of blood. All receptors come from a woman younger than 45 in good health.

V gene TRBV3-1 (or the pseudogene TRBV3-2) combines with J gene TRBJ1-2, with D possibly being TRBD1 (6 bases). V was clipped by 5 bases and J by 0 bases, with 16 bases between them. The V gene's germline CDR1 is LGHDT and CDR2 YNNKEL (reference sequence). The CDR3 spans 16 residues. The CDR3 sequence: CASSDTGFSSNYGYTF. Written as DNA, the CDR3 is TGTGCCAGCAGCGACACAGGGTTTTCGTCTAACTATGGCTACACCTTC.

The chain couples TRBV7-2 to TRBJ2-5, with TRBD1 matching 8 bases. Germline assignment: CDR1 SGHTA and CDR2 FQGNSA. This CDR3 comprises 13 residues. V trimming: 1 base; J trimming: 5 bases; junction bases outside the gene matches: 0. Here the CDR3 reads CASSLGDRETQYF. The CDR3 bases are TGTGCCAGCAGCTTAGGGGACAGGGAGACCCAGTACTTC. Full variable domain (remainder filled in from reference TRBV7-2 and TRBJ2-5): GAGVSQSPSNKVTEKGKDVELRCDPISGHTALYWYRQSLGQGLEFLIYFQGNSAPDKSGLPSDRFSAERTGGSVSTLTIQRTQQEDSAVYLCASSLGDRETQYFGPGTRLLVL.

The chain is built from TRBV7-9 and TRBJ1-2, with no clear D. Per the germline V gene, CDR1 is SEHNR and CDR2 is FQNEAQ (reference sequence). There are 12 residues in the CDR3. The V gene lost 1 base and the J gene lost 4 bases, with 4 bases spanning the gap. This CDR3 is CASSLDSYGYTF. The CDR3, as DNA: TGTGCCAGCAGCTTAGACAGCTATGGCTACACCTTC.

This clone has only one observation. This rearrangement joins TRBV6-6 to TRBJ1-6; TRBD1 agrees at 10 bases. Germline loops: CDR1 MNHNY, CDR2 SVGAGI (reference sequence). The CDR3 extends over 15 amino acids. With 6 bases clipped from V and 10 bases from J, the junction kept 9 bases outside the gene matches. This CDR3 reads CASSLRQGQGSPLHF. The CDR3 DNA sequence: TGTGCCAGCAGCCTCCGACAGGGACAGGGGTCACCCCTCCACTTT.

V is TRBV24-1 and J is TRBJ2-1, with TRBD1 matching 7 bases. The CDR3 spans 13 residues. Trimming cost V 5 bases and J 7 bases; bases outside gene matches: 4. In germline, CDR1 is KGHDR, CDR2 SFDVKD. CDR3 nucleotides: TGTGCCACCAGTGGCGAACAGGGGAATGAGCAGTTCTTC. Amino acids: CATSGEQGNEQFF.

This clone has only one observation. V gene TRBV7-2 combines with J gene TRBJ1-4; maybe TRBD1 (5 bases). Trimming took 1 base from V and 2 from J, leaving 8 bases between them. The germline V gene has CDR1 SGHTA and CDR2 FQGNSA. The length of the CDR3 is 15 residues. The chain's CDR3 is CASSLGRGTNEKLFF. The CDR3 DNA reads TGTGCCAGCAGCTTAGGTCGGGGGACTAATGAAAAACTGTTTTTT.

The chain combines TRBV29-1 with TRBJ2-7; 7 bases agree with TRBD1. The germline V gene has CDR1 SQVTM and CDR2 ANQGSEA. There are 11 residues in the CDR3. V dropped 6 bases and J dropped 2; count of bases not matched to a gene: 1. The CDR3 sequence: CSVGQTYEQYF. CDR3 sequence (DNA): TGCAGCGTGGGACAGACCTACGAGCAGTACTTC.

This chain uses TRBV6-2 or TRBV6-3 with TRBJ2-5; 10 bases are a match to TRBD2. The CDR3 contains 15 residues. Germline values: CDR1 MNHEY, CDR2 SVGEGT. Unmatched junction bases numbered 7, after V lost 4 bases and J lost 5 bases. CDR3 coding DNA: TGTGCCAGCAGTTTTCTAGCGGGGGCCCGGGAGACCCAGTACTTC. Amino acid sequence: CASSFLAGARETQYF.

Here the CDR3 reads CASSSGEKLFF. DNA for the CDR3: TGTGCCAGCAGTTCCGGTGAAAAACTGTTTTTT. This rearrangement joins TRBV6-5 to TRBJ1-4; D call uncertain. Per the germline V gene, CDR1 is MNHEY and CDR2 is SVGAGI. Trimming removed 4 bases from V and 7 bases from J, with 4 bases in between. This CDR3 has 11 amino acids.

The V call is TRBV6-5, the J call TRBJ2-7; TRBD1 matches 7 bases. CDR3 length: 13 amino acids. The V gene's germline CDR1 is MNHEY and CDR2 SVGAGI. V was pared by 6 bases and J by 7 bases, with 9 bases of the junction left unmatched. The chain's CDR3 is CASRPDRMREQYF. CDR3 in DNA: TGTGCCAGCAGACCGGACAGGATGAGGGAGCAGTACTTC.

The CDR3 is CASSQEYVRGSGNTIYF. The DNA for the CDR3 is TGCGCCAGCAGCCAAGAGTACGTCAGGGGGTCAGGAAACACCATATATTTT. The chain combines TRBV4-3 with TRBJ1-3; TRBD1 agrees at 7 bases. V shed 0 bases and J 4 bases; nucleotides not matched to a gene: 9. This CDR3 has 17 residues. In germline, CDR1 is LGHNA, CDR2 YSLEER.

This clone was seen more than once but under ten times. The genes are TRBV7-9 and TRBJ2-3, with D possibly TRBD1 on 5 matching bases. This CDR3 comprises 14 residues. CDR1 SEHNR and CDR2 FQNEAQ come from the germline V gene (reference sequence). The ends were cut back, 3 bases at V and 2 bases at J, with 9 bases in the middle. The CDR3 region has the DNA TGTGCCAGCAGCTTGGACACGGACACAGATACGCAGTATTTT. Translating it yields CASSLDTDTDTQYF.

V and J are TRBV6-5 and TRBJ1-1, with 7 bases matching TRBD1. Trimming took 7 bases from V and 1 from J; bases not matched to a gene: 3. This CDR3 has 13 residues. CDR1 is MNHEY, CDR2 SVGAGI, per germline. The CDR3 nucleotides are TGTGCCAGCAAAAGACAGGGGAACACTGAAGCTTTCTTT. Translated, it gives CASKRQGNTEAFF.

The CDR3 nucleotides are TGTGCCAGCAGCTCCGTTAGCGGGGCAGATACGCAGTATTTT. Amino acid sequence: CASSSVSGADTQYF. V and J are TRBV7-6 and TRBJ2-3; 8 nucleotides match TRBD2. Germline V lookup: CDR1 SGHVS, CDR2 FNYEAQ. The V segment lost 4 bases and the J segment 4 bases; nucleotides outside the gene matches: 4. The CDR3 has 14 amino acids.

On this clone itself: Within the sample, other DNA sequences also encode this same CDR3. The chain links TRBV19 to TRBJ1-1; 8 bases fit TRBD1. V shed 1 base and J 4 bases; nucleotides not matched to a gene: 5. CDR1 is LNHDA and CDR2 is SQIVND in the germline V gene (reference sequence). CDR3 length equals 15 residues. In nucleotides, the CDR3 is TGTGCCAGTAGTATAGTTAGAACAGGGGGCACTGAAGCTTTCTTT. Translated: CASSIVRTGGTEAFF.